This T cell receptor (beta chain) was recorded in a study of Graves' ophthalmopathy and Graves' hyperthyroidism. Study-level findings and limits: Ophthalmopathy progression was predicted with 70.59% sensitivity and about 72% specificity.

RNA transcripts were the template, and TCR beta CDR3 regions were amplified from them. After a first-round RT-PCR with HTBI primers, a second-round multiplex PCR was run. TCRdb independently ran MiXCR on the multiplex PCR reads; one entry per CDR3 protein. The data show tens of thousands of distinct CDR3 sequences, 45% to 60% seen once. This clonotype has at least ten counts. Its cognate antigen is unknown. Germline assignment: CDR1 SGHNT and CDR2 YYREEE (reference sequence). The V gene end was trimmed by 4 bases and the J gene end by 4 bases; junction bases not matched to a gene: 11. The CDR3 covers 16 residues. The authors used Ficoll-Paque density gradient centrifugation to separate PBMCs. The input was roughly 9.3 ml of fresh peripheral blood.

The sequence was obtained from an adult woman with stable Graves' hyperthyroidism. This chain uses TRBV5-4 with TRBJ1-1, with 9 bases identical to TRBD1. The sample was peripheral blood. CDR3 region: CASSPRDRVLTTEAFF. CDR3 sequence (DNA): TGTGCCAGCAGCCCCCGGGACAGGGTTCTGACCACTGAAGCTTTCTTT.